This is a list of T cell receptor beta chains from one sample in a study of blood T cells in healthy people across ages. TCRdb ran MiXCR on the 5' RACE reads and lists one entry per CDR3 protein. The sample lists around 2 million distinct CDR3 sequences, approximately 40% occurring once. Sequencing was performed on blood. These receptors were obtained from a human donor in good health. Each CDR3 is given with its conserved first and last residue. The D gene is left open where the match is weak. A clone size is listed for some rows: how often the clone was seen (once, few, many), or a class if it is expanded.

>TRBV20-1|TRBJ2-3|TRBD2|-
CSASSPGLAGNTDTQYF
TGCAGTGCTAGTTCCCCCGGACTAGCGGGGAACACAGATACGCAGTATTTT
>TRBV24-1|TRBJ2-2|-|-
CATSRYTGELFF
TGTGCCACCAGTCGTTACACCGGGGAGCTGTTTTTT
>TRBV7-2|TRBJ2-1|-|few
CVSSLSRSSYNEQFF
TGTGTCAGCAGCTTGAGTCGGAGCTCCTACAATGAGCAGTTCTTC
>TRBV19|TRBJ2-7|-|-
CASSTRKGVTKHEQYF
TGTGCCAGTAGTACGCGAAAGGGGGTCACGAAACACGAGCAGTACTTC
>TRBV20-1|TRBJ2-1|TRBD2|-
CSARGTSGPSYNEQFF
TGCAGTGCTAGGGGGACTAGCGGGCCCTCCTACAATGAGCAGTTCTTC
>TRBV9|TRBJ1-6|TRBD1|-
CASSPGDRVDSPLHF
TGTGCCAGCAGCCCAGGGGACAGGGTGGATTCACCCCTCCACTTT
>TRBV3-1|TRBJ2-5|-|few
CASSQDQTPKETQYF
TGTGCCAGCAGCCAAGATCAGACACCTAAAGAGACCCAGTACTTC
>TRBV5-6|TRBJ2-5|-|few
CASSLGPASFQETQYF
TGTGCCAGCAGCTTAGGACCAGCCAGCTTCCAAGAGACCCAGTACTTC
>TRBV7-2|TRBJ1-2|-|-
CASSPRGALILRYTF
TGTGCCAGCAGCCCCAGGGGAGCCCTTATCCTCCGCTACACCTTC
>TRBV6-2/TRBV6-3|TRBJ1-5|-|-
CASSEYTPTNQPQHF
TGTGCCAGCTCAGAATATACACCCACCAATCAGCCCCAGCATTTT
>TRBV3-1|TRBJ2-3|TRBD2|many
CASSPASGGTDTQYF
TGTGCCAGCAGCCCCGCTAGCGGGGGCACAGATACGCAGTATTTT
>TRBV12-3/TRBV12-4|TRBJ2-7|-|-
CASRNSLSYEQYF
TGTGCCAGCAGAAACAGTCTCTCCTACGAGCAGTACTTC
>TRBV6-2/TRBV6-3|TRBJ1-2|-|-
CASSYDSTYGYTF
TGTGCCAGCAGTTACGACAGCACCTATGGCTACACCTTC
>TRBV20-1|TRBJ2-3|TRBD1|few
CSASDRARTDTQYF
TGCAGTGCTTCGGACAGGGCCCGCACAGATACGCAGTATTTT
>TRBV4-1|TRBJ2-4|-|-
CASSQASGTAPFLAKNIQYF
TGCGCCAGCAGCCAAGCAAGCGGGACAGCTCCTTTTTTAGCCAAAAACATTCAGTACTTC
>TRBV6-5|TRBJ1-5|-|-
CASHGGGNQPQHF
TGTGCCAGCCACGGGGGGGGCAATCAGCCCCAGCATTTT
>TRBV12-5|TRBJ2-3|-|few
CASGSESDTQYF
TGTGCTAGTGGTTCGGAGTCAGATACGCAGTATTTT